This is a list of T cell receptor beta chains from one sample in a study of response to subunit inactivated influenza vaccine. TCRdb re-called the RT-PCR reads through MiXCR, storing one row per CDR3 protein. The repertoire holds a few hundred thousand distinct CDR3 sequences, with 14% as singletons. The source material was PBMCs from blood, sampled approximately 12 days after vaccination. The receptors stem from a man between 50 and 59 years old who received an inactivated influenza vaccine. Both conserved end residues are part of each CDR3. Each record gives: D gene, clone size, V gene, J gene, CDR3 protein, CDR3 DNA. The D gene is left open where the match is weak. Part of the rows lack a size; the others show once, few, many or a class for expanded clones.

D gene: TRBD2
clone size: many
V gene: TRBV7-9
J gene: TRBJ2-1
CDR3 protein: CASSLVAGVYNEQFF
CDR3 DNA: TGTGCCAGCAGCTTAGTAGCGGGGGTCTACAATGAGCAGTTCTTC

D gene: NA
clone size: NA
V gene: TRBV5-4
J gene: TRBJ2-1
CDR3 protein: CASRVWWETYNEQFF
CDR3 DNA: TGTGCCAGCAGGGTTTGGTGGGAGACTTACAATGAGCAGTTCTTC

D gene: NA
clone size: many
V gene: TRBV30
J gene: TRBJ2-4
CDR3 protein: CASSLGPAKNIQYF
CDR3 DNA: TGTGCCTCGTCCCTCGGTCCAGCCAAAAACATTCAGTACTTC

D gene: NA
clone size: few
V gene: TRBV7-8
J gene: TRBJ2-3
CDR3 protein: CASSRFQSGSTDTQYF
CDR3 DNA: TGTGCCAGCAGCCGTTTTCAATCGGGCAGCACAGATACGCAGTATTTT

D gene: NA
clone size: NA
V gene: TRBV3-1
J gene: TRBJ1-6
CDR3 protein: CASSQAVGTYNSPLHF
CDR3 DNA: TGTGCCAGCAGCCAAGCGGTAGGGACTTATAATTCACCCCTCCACTTT

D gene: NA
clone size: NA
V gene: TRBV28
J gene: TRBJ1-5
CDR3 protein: CASSLPLQGQPQHF
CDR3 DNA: TGTGCCAGCAGTTTACCTCTGCAGGGGCAGCCCCAGCATTTT

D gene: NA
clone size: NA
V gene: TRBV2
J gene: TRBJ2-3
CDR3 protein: CASSERSIRVTDTQYF
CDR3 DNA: TGTGCCAGCAGTGAAAGATCCATCAGAGTCACAGATACGCAGTATTTT

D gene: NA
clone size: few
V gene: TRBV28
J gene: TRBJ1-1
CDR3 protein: CASSLKQGYTEAFF
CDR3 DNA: TGTGCCAGCAGTTTAAAACAGGGCTACACTGAAGCTTTCTTT

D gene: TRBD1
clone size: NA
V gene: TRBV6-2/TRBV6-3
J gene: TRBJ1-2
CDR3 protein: CASSPRGTGFGYTF
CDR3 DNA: TGTGCCAGCAGTCCCCGGGGGACAGGGTTCGGCTACACCTTC

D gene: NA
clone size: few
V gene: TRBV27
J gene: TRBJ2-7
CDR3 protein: CASGINYEQYF
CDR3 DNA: TGTGCCAGCGGGATAAACTACGAGCAGTACTTC

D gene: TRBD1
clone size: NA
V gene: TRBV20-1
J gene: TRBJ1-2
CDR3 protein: CSARGQGDYGYTF
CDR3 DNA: TGCAGTGCTAGAGGACAGGGGGACTATGGCTACACCTTC

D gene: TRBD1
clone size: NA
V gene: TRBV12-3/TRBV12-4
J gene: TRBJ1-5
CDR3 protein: CASSPGQGRQPQHF
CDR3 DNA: TGTGCCAGCAGCCCCGGACAGGGGAGGCAGCCCCAGCATTTT

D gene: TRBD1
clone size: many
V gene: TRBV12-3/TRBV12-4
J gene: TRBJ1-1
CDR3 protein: CASRPGQGRWDTEAFF
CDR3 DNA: TGTGCCAGCAGACCGGGACAGGGGAGGTGGGACACTGAAGCTTTCTTT

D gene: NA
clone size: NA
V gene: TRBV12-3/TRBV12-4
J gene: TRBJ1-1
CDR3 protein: CASSLGQLSEAFF
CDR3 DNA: TGTGCCAGCAGTTTAGGACAGTTGTCTGAAGCTTTCTTT

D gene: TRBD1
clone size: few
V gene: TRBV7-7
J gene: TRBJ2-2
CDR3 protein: CASSPYTRDRDEPGELFF
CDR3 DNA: TGTGCTAGCAGCCCATATACGAGGGACAGGGATGAACCCGGGGAGCTGTTTTTT

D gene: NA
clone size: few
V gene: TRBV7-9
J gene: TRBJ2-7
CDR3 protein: CASSSFSGFSYEQYF
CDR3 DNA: TGTGCCAGCAGCTCCTTTAGTGGGTTCTCCTACGAGCAGTACTTC

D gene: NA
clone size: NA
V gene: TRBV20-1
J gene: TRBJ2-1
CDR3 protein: CSAERGGGGNEQFF
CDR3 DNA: TGCAGTGCTGAACGCGGTGGGGGTGGGAATGAGCAGTTCTTC

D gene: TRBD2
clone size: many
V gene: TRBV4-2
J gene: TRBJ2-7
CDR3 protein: CASSQGLAGAYEQYF
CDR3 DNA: TGTGCCAGCAGCCAAGGATTAGCGGGGGCCTACGAGCAGTACTTC

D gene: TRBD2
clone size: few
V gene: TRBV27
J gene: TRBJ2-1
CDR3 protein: CASSLTLAGGHNEQFF
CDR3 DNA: TGTGCCAGCAGTTTGACCCTAGCGGGAGGCCACAATGAGCAGTTCTTC

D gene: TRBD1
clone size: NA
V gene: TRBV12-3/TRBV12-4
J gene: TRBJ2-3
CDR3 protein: CASSIRDRSDTQYF
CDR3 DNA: TGTGCCAGCAGTATCAGGGACAGATCAGATACGCAGTATTTT

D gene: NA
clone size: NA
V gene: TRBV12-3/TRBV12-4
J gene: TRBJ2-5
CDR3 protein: CASSPRRTGQGETQYF
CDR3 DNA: TGTGCCAGCAGCCCGCGCCGCACAGGTCAGGGAGAGACCCAGTACTTC

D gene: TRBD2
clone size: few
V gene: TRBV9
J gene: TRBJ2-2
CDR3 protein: CASSVGGSRNTGELFF
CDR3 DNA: TGTGCCAGCAGCGTCGGCGGGAGTAGGAACACCGGGGAGCTGTTTTTT

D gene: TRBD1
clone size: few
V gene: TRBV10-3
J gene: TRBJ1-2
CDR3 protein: CAISDPWGQTTGYTF
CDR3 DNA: TGTGCCATCAGTGACCCGTGGGGACAGACAACTGGCTACACCTTC

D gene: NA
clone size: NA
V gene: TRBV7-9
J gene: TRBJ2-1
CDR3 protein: CASQTGSSYNEQFF
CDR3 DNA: TGTGCCAGCCAAACAGGGAGCTCCTACAATGAGCAGTTCTTC

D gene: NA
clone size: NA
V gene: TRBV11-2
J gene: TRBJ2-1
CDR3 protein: CASSLVGGGRSSSYNEQFF
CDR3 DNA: TGTGCCAGCAGCTTAGTTGGGGGGGGCCGCTCTAGCTCCTACAATGAGCAGTTCTTC

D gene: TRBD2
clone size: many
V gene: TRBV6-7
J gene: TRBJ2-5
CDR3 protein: CARDSGGNPGETTPETQYF
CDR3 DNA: TGTGCCAGAGATAGCGGGGGGAACCCCGGAGAGACTACACCAGAGACCCAGTACTTC

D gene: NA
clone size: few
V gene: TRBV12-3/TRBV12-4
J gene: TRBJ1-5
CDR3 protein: CASSLRPGWGLSNQPQHF
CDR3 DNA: TGTGCCAGCAGTCTAAGGCCGGGTTGGGGGTTAAGCAATCAGCCCCAGCATTTT

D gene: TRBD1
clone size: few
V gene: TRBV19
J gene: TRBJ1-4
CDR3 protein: CASSIGTAEKLFF
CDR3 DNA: TGTGCCAGTAGTATCGGGACAGCTGAAAAACTGTTTTTT

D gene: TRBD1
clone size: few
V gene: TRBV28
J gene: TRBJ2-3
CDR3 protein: CASNQGAQGADTQYF
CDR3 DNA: TGTGCCAGCAACCAGGGGGCGCAAGGGGCAGATACGCAGTATTTT

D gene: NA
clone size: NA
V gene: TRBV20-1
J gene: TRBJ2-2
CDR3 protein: CSARRPSLTGELFF
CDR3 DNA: TGCAGTGCTAGGCGCCCTTCTTTGACCGGGGAGCTGTTTTTT

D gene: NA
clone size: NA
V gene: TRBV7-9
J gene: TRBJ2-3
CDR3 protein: CASSPPGGRNTQYF
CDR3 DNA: TGTGCCAGCAGCCCCCCAGGGGGGCGTAATACGCAGTATTTT

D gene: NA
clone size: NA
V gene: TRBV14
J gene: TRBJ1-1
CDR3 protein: CASSRDRLPNTEAFF
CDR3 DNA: TGTGCCAGCAGCCGGGATCGCCTACCGAACACTGAAGCTTTCTTT

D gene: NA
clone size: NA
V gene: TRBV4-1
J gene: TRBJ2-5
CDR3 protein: CASSQGSRGGQGTQYF
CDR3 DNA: TGCGCCAGCAGCCAAGGATCGCGAGGGGGGCAAGGGACCCAGTACTTC

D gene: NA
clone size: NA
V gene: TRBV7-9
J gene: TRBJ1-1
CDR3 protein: CASSLAGLRTEAFF
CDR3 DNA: TGTGCCAGCAGCTTAGCCGGGTTAAGGACTGAAGCTTTCTTT

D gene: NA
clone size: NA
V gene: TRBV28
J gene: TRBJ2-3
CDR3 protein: CASSLGVLDTQYF
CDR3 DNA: TGTGCCAGCAGTTTGGGGGTATTGGATACGCAGTATTTT

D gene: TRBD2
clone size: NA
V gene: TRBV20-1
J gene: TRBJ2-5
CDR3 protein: CSAKLAVETQYF
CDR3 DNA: TGCAGTGCTAAACTAGCGGTGGAGACCCAGTACTTC

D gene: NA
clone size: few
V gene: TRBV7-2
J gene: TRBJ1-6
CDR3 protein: CASSLNGPGQSPLHF
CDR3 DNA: TGTGCCAGCAGCTTAAATGGCCCAGGGCAATCACCCCTCCACTTT

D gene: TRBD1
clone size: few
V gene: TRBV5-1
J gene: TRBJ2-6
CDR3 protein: CASSKDRAGANVLTF
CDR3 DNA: TGCGCCAGCAGCAAAGACAGGGCTGGGGCCAACGTCCTGACTTTC

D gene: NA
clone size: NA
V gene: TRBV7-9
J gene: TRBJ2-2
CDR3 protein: CASSPEGFFGTGELFF
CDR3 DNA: TGTGCCAGCAGCCCAGAAGGGTTTTTCGGCACCGGGGAGCTGTTTTTT

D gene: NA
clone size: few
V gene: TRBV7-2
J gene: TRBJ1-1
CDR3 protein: CASSLVIGDTEAFF
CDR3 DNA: TGTGCCAGCAGCTTAGTCATAGGGGACACTGAAGCTTTCTTT

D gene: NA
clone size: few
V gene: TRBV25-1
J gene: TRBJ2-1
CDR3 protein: CASSVFSGVGEFF
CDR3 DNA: TGTGCCAGCAGTGTTTTCTCGGGGGTAGGAGAGTTCTTC

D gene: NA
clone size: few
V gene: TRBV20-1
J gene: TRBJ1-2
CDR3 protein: CSATVVNYGYTF
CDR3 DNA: TGCAGTGCTACGGTAGTAAACTATGGCTACACCTTC

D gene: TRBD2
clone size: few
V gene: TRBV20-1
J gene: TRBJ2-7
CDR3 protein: CSARDGGGGYEQYF
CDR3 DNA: TGCAGTGCTAGAGATGGCGGCGGGGGGTACGAGCAGTACTTC

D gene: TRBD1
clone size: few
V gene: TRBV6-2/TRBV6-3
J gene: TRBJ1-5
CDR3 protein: CASRLGQGVIQPQHF
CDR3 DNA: TGTGCCAGCAGACTTGGACAGGGGGTGATTCAGCCCCAGCATTTT

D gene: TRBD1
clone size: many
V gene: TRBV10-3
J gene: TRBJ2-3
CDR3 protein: CAISDPQGGQGTDTQYF
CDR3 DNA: TGTGCCATCAGTGATCCCCAAGGGGGACAGGGAACAGATACGCAGTATTTT

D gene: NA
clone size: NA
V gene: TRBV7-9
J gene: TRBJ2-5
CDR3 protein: CASTRGHQETQYF
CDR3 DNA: TGTGCCAGCACCAGGGGACACCAAGAGACCCAGTACTTC

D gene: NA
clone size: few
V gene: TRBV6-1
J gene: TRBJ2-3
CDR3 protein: CASSGPRGPDTQYF
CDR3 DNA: TGTGCCAGCAGTGGCCCCCGGGGCCCAGATACGCAGTATTTT

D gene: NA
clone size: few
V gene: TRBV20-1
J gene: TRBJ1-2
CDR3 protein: CSGPVTNYGYTF
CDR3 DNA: TGCTCAGGACCAGTTACTAACTATGGCTACACCTTC

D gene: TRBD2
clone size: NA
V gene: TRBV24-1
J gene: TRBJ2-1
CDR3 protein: CATSDPAGTRNNEQFF
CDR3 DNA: TGTGCCACCAGTGATCCTGCAGGGACTAGAAACAATGAGCAGTTCTTC

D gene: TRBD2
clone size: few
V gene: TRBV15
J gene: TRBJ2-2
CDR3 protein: CATRRPSGETNTGELFF
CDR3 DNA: TGTGCCACCAGGAGACCCAGCGGGGAGACGAACACCGGGGAGCTGTTTTTT

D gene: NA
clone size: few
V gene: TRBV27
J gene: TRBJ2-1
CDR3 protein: CASSLSRLTNVYNEQFF
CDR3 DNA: TGTGCCAGCAGTTTATCTCGGCTGACTAATGTTTACAATGAGCAGTTCTTC

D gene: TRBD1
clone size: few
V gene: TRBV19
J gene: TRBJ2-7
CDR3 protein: CATSPKGGPWRNEQYF
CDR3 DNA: TGTGCCACCTCGCCGAAAGGGGGCCCCTGGAGGAACGAGCAGTACTTC

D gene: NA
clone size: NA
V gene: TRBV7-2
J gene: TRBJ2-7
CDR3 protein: CASTSRTRDSYEQYF
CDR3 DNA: TGTGCCAGCACCTCCCGCACCCGGGATTCCTACGAGCAGTACTTC

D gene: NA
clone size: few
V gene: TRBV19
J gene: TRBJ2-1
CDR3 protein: CASKNIYNEQFF
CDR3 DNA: TGTGCCAGTAAAAACATTTACAATGAGCAGTTCTTC